This is a list of T cell receptor beta chains from one sample in a study of early T cells in non-severe SARS-CoV-2 infection. Each CDR3 protein is one row after TCRdb ran MiXCR on the 5' RACE reads. The sample consists of over 85,000 distinct CDR3 sequences, roughly 15% of them appearing once. The sequenced material came from whole blood. All receptors come from an adult who was a healthcare worker with PCR-confirmed SARS-CoV-2 infection or an uninfected control (not recorded which). CDR3s include the opening cysteine and the closing phenylalanine or tryptophan. Each record gives: D gene, J gene, clone size, V gene, CDR3 protein, CDR3 DNA. A D gene is named only where the DNA matches it firmly. Clone size is shown for a subset of rows, as once, few, many or a class of expanded clone.

- | TRBJ2-7 | - | TRBV11-2 | CASSISSLGRVEQYF | TGTGCCAGCAGCATATCCTCCTTGGGGCGGGTCGAGCAGTACTTC
- | TRBJ1-1 | - | TRBV14 | CASSLRNTPEAFF | TGTGCCAGCAGCCTCAGAAACACACCTGAAGCTTTCTTT
TRBD1 | TRBJ1-1 | many | TRBV12-3/TRBV12-4 | CASRRGLGTEAFF | TGTGCCAGCAGGAGGGGGCTTGGCACTGAAGCTTTCTTT
- | TRBJ2-7 | few | TRBV7-6 | CASSSRQNYEQYF | TGTGCCAGCAGCTCCCGACAGAACTACGAGCAGTACTTC
- | TRBJ2-7 | - | TRBV20-1 | CSASPSYPTYEQYF | TGCAGTGCCTCCCCATCCTACCCTACCTACGAGCAGTACTTC
TRBD1 | TRBJ1-1 | - | TRBV5-1 | CANSSLTGGVTEAFF | TGCGCCAACAGCTCACTGACAGGGGGCGTTACTGAAGCTTTCTTT
- | TRBJ2-1 | many | TRBV3-1 | CASSQDTLWQNNEQFF | TGTGCCAGCAGCCAAGACACTTTGTGGCAGAACAATGAGCAGTTCTTC
- | TRBJ2-1 | - | TRBV14 | CASSQASVHEQFF | TGTGCCAGCAGCCAAGCTTCCGTTCATGAGCAGTTCTTC
- | TRBJ1-2 | - | TRBV10-3 | CAIGEGPSNYGYTF | TGTGCCATCGGGGAGGGGCCCTCTAACTATGGCTACACCTTC
- | TRBJ1-1 | few | TRBV20-1 | CSARGGVITEAFF | TGCAGTGCTAGAGGGGGGGTGATAACTGAAGCTTTCTTT